This TCR beta chain is drawn from a study of blood T cell repertoires in COVID-19. About the study: Both acute and convalescent COVID-19 samples were obtained from the United States, Italy and Spain.

The count of this clone is one. Germline values: CDR1 SGDLS, CDR2 YYNGEE. Between the trimmed V and J ends, which lost 0 bases and 6 bases, there was a span of 14 bases. This CDR3 contains 15 residues. The repertoire was sequenced with immunoSEQ multiplex PCR; TCRdb's copy has only in-frame clones and lacks some. The sample lists about 270,000 clones, approximately 81% occurring once. The clonotype was recovered from a woman in her late teens or twenties with acute or convalescent COVID-19. Sequenced: peripheral blood. The chain carries TRBV9 and TRBJ2-3, with D perhaps matching TRBD2 (5 bases). As DNA, the CDR3 is TGTGCCAGCAGCGTAGCGTCGGCTAGCCTGGATACGCAGTATTTT. It codes for CASSVASASLDTQYF.